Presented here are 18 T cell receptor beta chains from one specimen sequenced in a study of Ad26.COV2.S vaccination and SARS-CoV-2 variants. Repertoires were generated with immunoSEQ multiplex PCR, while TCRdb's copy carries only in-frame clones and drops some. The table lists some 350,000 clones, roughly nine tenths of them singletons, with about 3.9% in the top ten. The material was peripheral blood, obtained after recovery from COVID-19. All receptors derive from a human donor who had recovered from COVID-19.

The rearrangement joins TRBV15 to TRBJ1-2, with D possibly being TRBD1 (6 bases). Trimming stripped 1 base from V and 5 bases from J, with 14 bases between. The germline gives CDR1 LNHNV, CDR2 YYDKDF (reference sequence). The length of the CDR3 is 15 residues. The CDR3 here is CATSRGTGAGYGYTF. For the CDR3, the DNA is TGTGCCACCAGCAGAGGTACGGGGGCAGGGTATGGCTACACCTTC. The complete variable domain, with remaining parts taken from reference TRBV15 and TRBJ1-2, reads DAMVIQNPRYQVTQFGKPVTLSCSQTLNHNVMYWYQQKSSQAPKLLFHYYDKDFNNEADTPDNFQSRRPNTSFCFLDIRSPGLGDTAMYLCATSRGTGAGYGYTFGSGTRLTVV.

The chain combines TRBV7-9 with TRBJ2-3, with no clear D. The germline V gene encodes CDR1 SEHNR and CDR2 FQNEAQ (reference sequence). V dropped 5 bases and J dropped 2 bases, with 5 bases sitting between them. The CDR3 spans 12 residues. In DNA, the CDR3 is TGTGCCAGCAGCATTAACACAGATACGCAGTATTTT. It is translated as CASSINTDTQYF.

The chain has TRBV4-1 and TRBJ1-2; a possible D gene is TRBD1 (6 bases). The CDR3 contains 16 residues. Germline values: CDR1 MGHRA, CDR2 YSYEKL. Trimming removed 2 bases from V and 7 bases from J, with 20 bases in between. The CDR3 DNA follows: TGCGCCAGCAGCCAACTTGCTACAGGGCCGGGAAGTGGCTACACCTTC. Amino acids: CASSQLATGPGSGYTF.

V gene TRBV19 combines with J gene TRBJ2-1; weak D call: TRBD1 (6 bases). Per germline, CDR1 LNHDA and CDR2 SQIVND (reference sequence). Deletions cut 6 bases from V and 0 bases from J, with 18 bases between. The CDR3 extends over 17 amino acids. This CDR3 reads CASRARGGFGSYNEQFF. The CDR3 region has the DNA TGTGCCAGTAGGGCCAGGGGTGGTTTTGGCTCCTACAATGAGCAGTTCTTC.

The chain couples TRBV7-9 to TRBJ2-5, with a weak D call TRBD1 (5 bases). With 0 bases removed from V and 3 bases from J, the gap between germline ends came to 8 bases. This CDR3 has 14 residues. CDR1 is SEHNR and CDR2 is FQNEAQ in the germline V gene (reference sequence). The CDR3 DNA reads TGTGCCAGCAGCTTAGCGGCCAGGGAAGAGACCCAGTACTTC. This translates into CASSLAAREETQYF.

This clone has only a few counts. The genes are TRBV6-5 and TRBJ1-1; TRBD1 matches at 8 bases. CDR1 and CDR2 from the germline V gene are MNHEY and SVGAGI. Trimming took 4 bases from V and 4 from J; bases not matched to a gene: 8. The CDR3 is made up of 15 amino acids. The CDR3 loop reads CASSSHPDRVTEAFF. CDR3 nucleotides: TGTGCCAGCAGTTCCCACCCGGACAGGGTCACTGAAGCTTTCTTT.

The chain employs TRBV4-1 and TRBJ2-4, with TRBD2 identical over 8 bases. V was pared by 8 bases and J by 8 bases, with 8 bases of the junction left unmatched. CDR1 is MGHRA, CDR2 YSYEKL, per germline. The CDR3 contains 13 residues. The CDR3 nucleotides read TGCGCCAGCCGGGACACGGGGGGGGACATTCAGTACTTC. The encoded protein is CASRDTGGDIQYF.

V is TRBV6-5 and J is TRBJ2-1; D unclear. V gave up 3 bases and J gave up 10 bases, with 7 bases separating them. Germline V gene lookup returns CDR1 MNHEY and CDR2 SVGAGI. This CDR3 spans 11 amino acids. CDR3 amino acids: CASSYNGEQFF. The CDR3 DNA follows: TGTGCCAGCAGTTATAACGGAGAGCAGTTCTTC.

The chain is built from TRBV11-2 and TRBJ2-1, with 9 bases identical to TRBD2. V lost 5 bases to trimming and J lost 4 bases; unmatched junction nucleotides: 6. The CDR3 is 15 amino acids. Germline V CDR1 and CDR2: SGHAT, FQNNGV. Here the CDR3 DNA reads TGTGCCAGCAGCCCGACGGCGGGGGGGTACAATGAGCAGTTCTTC. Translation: CASSPTAGGYNEQFF.

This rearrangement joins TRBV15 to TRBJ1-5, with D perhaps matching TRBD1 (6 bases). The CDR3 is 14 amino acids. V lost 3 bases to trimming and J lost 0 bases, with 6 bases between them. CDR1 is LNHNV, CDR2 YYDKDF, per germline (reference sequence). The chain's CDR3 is CATSSRGSNQPQHF. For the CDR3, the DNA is TGTGCCACCAGCAGCAGGGGTAGCAATCAGCCCCAGCATTTT. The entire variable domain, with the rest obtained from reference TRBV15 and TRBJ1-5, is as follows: DAMVIQNPRYQVTQFGKPVTLSCSQTLNHNVMYWYQQKSSQAPKLLFHYYDKDFNNEADTPDNFQSRRPNTSFCFLDIRSPGLGDTAMYLCATSSRGSNQPQHFGDGTRLSIL.

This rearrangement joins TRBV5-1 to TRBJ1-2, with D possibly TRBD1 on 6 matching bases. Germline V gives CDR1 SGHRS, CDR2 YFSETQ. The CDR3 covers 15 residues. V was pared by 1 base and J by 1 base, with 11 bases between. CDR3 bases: TGCGCCAGCAGCTTGCTCCTAGGGGGTAACTATGGCTACACCTTC. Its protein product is CASSLLLGGNYGYTF.

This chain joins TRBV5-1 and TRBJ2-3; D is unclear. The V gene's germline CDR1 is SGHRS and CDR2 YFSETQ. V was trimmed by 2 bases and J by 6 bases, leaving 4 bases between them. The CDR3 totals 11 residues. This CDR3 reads CASSLGDTQYF. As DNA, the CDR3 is TGCGCCAGCAGCTTAGGGGATACGCAGTATTTT.

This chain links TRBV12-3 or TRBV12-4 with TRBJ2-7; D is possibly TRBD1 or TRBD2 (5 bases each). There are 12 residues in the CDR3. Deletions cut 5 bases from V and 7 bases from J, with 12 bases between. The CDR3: CASSPWDGEQYF. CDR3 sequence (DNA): TGTGCCAGCAGTCCTTGGGACGGAGAGCAGTACTTC.

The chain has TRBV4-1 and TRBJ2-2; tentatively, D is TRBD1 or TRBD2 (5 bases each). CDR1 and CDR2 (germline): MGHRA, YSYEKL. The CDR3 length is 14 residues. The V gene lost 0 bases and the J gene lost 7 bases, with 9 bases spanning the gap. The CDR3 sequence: CASSQDWDGGELFF. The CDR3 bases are TGCGCCAGCAGCCAAGATTGGGACGGCGGGGAGCTGTTTTTT.

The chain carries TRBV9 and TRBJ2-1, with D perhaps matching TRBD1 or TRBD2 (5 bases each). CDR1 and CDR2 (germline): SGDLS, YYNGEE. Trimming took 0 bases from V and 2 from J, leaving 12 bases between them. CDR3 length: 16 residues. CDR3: CASSVGGEGTYNEQFF. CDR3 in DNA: TGTGCCAGCAGCGTAGGGGGCGAGGGGACCTACAATGAGCAGTTCTTC.

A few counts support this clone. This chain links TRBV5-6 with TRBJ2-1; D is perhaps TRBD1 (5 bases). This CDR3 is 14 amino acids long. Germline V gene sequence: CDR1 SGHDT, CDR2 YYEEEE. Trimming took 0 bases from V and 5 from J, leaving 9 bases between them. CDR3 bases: TGTGCCAGCAGCTTGGTTGACAGAAACAATGAGCAGTTCTTC. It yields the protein CASSLVDRNNEQFF.

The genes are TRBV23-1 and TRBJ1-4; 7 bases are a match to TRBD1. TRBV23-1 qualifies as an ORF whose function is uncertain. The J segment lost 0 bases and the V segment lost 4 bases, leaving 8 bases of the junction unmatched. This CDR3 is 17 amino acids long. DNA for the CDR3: TGCGCCAGCAGTCTTCGGACAGGCGATACAACTAATGAAAAACTGTTTTTT. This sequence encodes CASSLRTGDTTNEKLFF.

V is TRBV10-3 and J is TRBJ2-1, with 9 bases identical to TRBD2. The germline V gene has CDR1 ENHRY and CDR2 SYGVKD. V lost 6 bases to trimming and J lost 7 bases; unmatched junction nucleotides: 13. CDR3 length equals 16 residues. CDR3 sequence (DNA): TGTGCCATCAGCCTGGGGCGGGGGGGCTCTTGGAATGAGCAGTTCTTC. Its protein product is CAISLGRGGSWNEQFF.